These 31 T cell receptor beta chains share one sample of origin, sequenced in a study of post-analysis software for immune sequencing data. Findings and limits, study-wide: Compared with controls, patients had more of about 5 TRBV segments, including TRBV5-6, TRBV5-1 and TRBV20-1.

What these receptors recognize is not known. Unique molecular identifiers were carried by the TCR beta cDNA libraries. TCRdb redid the calling of the PCR reads with MiXCR, one entry per CDR3 protein. The repertoire holds some 370,000 distinct CDR3 sequences, roughly 35% seen once, with over 10% in the top ten. The sequencing sample was made of blood. The receptors shown here come from a girl aged 5 to 17 with multiple sclerosis.

This chain joins TRBV12-3 or TRBV12-4 and TRBJ2-1, with 7 bases aligning to TRBD2. V lost 6 bases, J lost 8 bases, and 13 bases stayed unmatched. The CDR3 totals 15 residues. The CDR3 DNA reads TGTGCCAGCAGCTCTCGCCGGACTAGTCGGCATGAGCAGTTCTTC. Translation: CASSSRRTSRHEQFF.

J is TRBJ2-1 and V is TRBV5-1; perhaps TRBD1 as D (5 bases). The CDR3 is 18 residues long. Germline CDR1 reads SGHRS; CDR2 reads YFSETQ. Trimming removed 3 bases at V and 0 bases at J, with 19 bases between. CDR3 sequence reads: CASSWVELGLSSYNEQFF. CDR3 DNA: TGCGCCAGCAGCTGGGTAGAATTGGGGCTTAGCTCCTACAATGAGCAGTTCTTC.

This clonotype was seen a few times. The chain is built from TRBV27 and TRBJ1-1, with TRBD1 as a possible D gene (5 bases). The CDR3 runs to 16 residues. The V gene lost 6 bases and the J gene lost 3 bases, with 20 bases spanning the gap. Looked up from germline, CDR1 is MNHEY and CDR2 is SMNVEV (reference sequence). CDR3 protein: CASSPNPLPGDTEAFF. The CDR3 nucleotides are TGTGCCAGCAGCCCAAATCCCCTCCCGGGGGACACTGAAGCTTTCTTT.

The chain employs TRBV7-3 and TRBJ2-5, with TRBD1 as a possible D gene (5 bases). CDR1 and CDR2 from the germline V gene are SGHTA and FQGTGA. The CDR3 is 15 amino acids. The germline V and J ends were trimmed by 2 bases and 4 bases, with 14 bases remaining between them. CDR3 protein: CASSLFGQGGETQYF. In nucleotides, the CDR3 is TGTGCCAGCAGCTTATTTGGGCAGGGTGGAGAGACCCAGTACTTC.

This clonotype was counted a single time. The V call is TRBV6-5, the J call TRBJ2-7; D possibly corresponds to TRBD2 (6 bases). This CDR3 contains 13 residues. Trimming took 2 bases from V and 10 from J, leaving 15 bases between them. Looked up from germline, CDR1 is MNHEY and CDR2 is SVGAGI. The DNA for the CDR3 is TGTGCCAGCAGTTACGGGGCCTGGGAGGCCCAGTACTTC. Protein: CASSYGAWEAQYF.

The chain recombines TRBV5-6 with TRBJ2-1; D gene uncertain. Germline CDR1 SGHDT, CDR2 YYEEEE. CDR3 length equals 14 residues. V was cut by 0 bases and J by 4 bases, with 8 bases left in between. The DNA of the CDR3 is TGTGCCAGCAGCTTGGGTTCTAATTACAATGAGCAGTTCTTC. Translated: CASSLGSNYNEQFF.

Only one count was recorded for this clonotype. The genes are TRBV6-5 and TRBJ1-2; a weak D match, TRBD1 (5 bases). Germline-derived CDR1 and CDR2 are MNHEY and SVGAGI. V was trimmed by 2 bases and J by 7 bases, leaving 14 bases between them. There are 14 residues in the CDR3. CDR3 coding DNA: TGTGCCAGCAGTTACGCTTTGGACACCGGTGGCTACACCTTC. It is translated as CASSYALDTGGYTF.

The chain recombines TRBV20-1 with TRBJ1-4, with D unclear. CDR3 length equals 14 residues. CDR1 is DFQATT, CDR2 SNEGSKA, per germline (reference sequence). V gave up 0 bases and J gave up 5 bases, with 10 bases separating them. The DNA for the CDR3 is TGCAGTGCTAGAGATGACGGCTGGAATGAAAAACTGTTTTTT. Translated, it gives CSARDDGWNEKLFF.

The chain links TRBV7-2 to TRBJ1-2; a weak D match, TRBD1 (6 bases). Trimming removed 7 bases from V and 8 bases from J, with 14 bases in between. The CDR3 is made up of 12 amino acids. Germline loops: CDR1 SGHTA, CDR2 FQGNSA. CDR3: CASTKGGEGYTF. The DNA for the CDR3 is TGTGCCAGCACCAAAGGGGGGGAAGGCTACACCTTC. The whole variable domain, filled in from reference TRBV7-2 and TRBJ1-2, reads GAGVSQSPSNKVTEKGKDVELRCDPISGHTALYWYRQSLGQGLEFLIYFQGNSAPDKSGLPSDRFSAERTGGSVSTLTIQRTQQEDSAVYLCASTKGGEGYTFGSGTRLTVV.

The rearrangement joins TRBV6-5 to TRBJ1-5, with no clear D. The germline gives CDR1 MNHEY, CDR2 SVGAGI. V was pared by 8 bases and J by 1 base, with 15 bases between. The length of the CDR3 is 15 residues. CDR3 DNA: TGTGCCAGCGGGGTGTTCTTCGGGAGCAATCAGCCCCAGCATTTT. Protein product: CASGVFFGSNQPQHF.

The V gene is TRBV7-9, the J gene TRBJ2-7; 7 bases match TRBD1. The CDR3 runs 14 residues. J was trimmed by 4 bases and V by 1 base; bases with no gene match: 4. CDR1 SEHNR and CDR2 FQNEAQ come from the germline V gene (reference sequence). The CDR3 DNA reads TGTGCCAGCAGCTTAGAGGGGACAGTATACGAGCAGTACTTC. Its translation: CASSLEGTVYEQYF.

The rearrangement links TRBV12-3 or TRBV12-4 to TRBJ1-2, with D possibly TRBD1 on 5 matching bases. The V and J ends lost 6 bases and 4 bases respectively, with 21 bases between them. The length of the CDR3 is 16 residues. The CDR3, as DNA: TGTGCCAGCAGCTCCCAGGGTTTGCAGGCCGTCTATGGCTACACCTTC. The encoded protein is CASSSQGLQAVYGYTF.

The rearrangement uses TRBV11-2 and TRBJ1-2, with a tentative D call TRBD1 (5 bases). Germline loops: CDR1 SGHAT, CDR2 FQNNGV. The CDR3 contains 13 residues. V gave up 4 bases and J gave up 5 bases, with 11 bases separating them. The CDR3 DNA reads as TGTGCCAGCAGCTCCGACAGCGTATATGGCTACACCTTC. Protein: CASSSDSVYGYTF. Combining the CDR3 with reference TRBV11-2 and TRBJ1-2 gives the whole variable domain EAGVAQSPRYKIIEKRQSVAFWCNPISGHATLYWYQQILGQGPKLLIQFQNNGVVDDSQLPKDRFSAERLKGVDSTLKIQPAKLEDSAVYLCASSSDSVYGYTFGSGTRLTVV.

This clonotype showed up many times. The chain combines TRBV7-2 with TRBJ2-1; D is unresolved. The CDR3 is 12 amino acids. Germline V gene data show CDR1 as SGHTA and CDR2 as FQGNSA. Trimming removed 3 bases from V and 5 bases from J, with 5 bases in between. CDR3 residues: CASSFYDNEQFF. Written as DNA, the CDR3 is TGTGCCAGCAGCTTTTATGACAATGAGCAGTTCTTC.

The chain joins TRBV11-2 to TRBJ2-1; D gene unclear. V lost 3 bases and J 8 bases, leaving 5 bases between the germline ends. Germline V gene lookup returns CDR1 SGHAT and CDR2 FQNNGV. CDR3 size: 11 residues. The CDR3 DNA is TGTGCCAGCAGCTTCCGGCATGAGCAGTTCTTC. Translating gives CASSFRHEQFF.

This chain joins TRBV20-1 and TRBJ1-1; 7 nucleotides line up with TRBD1. Germline assignment: CDR1 DFQATT and CDR2 SNEGSKA (reference sequence). There are 14 residues in the CDR3. V lost 5 bases, J lost 1 base, and 7 bases stayed unmatched. The chain's CDR3 is CSAAPGQQNTEAFF. The CDR3 DNA follows: TGCAGTGCTGCGCCGGGACAGCAGAACACTGAAGCTTTCTTT.

Only a few counts were recorded for this clonotype. This chain links TRBV7-3 with TRBJ2-7; 7 nucleotides align to TRBD1. The germline V gene encodes CDR1 SGHTA and CDR2 FQGTGA. V lost 0 bases and J lost 5; bases outside the gene matches: 7. The CDR3 extends over 15 amino acids. The chain's CDR3 is CASSLTPTGTNEQYF. The DNA of the CDR3 is TGTGCCAGCAGCTTAACGCCGACAGGGACCAACGAGCAGTACTTC.

In this sample, this clonotype turned up once. The J gene is TRBJ1-1, the V gene TRBV5-1; D may be TRBD1 (5 bases). Per the germline V gene, CDR1 is SGHRS and CDR2 is YFSETQ. Deletions cut 1 base from V and 6 bases from J, with 10 bases between. This CDR3 has 13 residues. The CDR3 coding sequence is TGCGCCAGCAGCTTGTCCAGGGAGGCTGAAGCTTTCTTT. Translated, it gives CASSLSREAEAFF.

The V gene is TRBV10-3, the J gene TRBJ2-7, with D hard to call. Germline V gene sequence: CDR1 ENHRY, CDR2 SYGVKD. The length of the CDR3 is 13 residues. V lost 8 bases and J 2 bases, leaving 13 bases between the germline ends. CDR3 loop: CAIRASTPYEQYF. As DNA, the CDR3 is TGTGCCATCCGGGCCTCGACGCCCTACGAGCAGTACTTC.

The V and J genes are TRBV7-9 and TRBJ2-5; D is uncertain. This CDR3 comprises 14 residues. The germline V and J ends were trimmed by 5 bases and 3 bases, with 13 bases remaining between them. The germline gives CDR1 SEHNR, CDR2 FQNEAQ (reference sequence). The CDR3 loop reads CASSLHGNEETQYF. The CDR3, as DNA: TGTGCCAGCAGCCTACATGGGAATGAAGAGACCCAGTACTTC.

The genes are TRBV29-1 and TRBJ1-1; 9 bases match TRBD1. CDR1 and CDR2 (germline): SQVTM, ANQGSEA. Trimming at V came to 6 bases and at J to 0 bases, leaving 2 bases not matched to a gene. This CDR3 is 13 amino acids long. The CDR3 DNA sequence: TGCAGCGTCTGGGACAGGGTGAACACTGAAGCTTTCTTT. It encodes CSVWDRVNTEAFF.

The genes are TRBV21-1 and TRBJ1-1; the D call in the table, TRBD1, was not verified against the DNA. TRBV21-1 is a documented pseudogene. This CDR3 spans 18 amino acids. The CDR3 region is CASSKAPSDRGQNTEAFF. In nucleotides, the CDR3 is TGTGCCAGCAGCAAAGCGCCCTCGGACAGGGGCCAGAACACTGAAGCTTTCTTT.

This clonotype was counted a few times. The V gene is TRBV29-1, the J gene TRBJ1-1, with 9 bases identical to TRBD1. Looked up from germline, CDR1 is SQVTM and CDR2 is ANQGSEA. This CDR3 comprises 15 residues. Unmatched junction bases numbered 10, after V lost 5 bases and J lost 3 bases. The CDR3 loop is CSVSPTGGSYTEAFF. CDR3 bases: TGCAGCGTTTCCCCGACAGGGGGTTCTTACACTGAAGCTTTCTTT.

The rearrangement joins TRBV4-3 to TRBJ2-1; 8 nucleotides match TRBD2. Germline V CDR1 and CDR2: LGHNA, YSLEER. The CDR3 has 16 amino acids. V gave up 0 bases and J gave up 3 bases; unmatched junction bases: 4. Here the CDR3 reads CASSQDRLAGYNEQFF. The CDR3 DNA sequence: TGCGCCAGCAGCCAAGATCGGCTAGCGGGCTACAATGAGCAGTTCTTC.

In its sample, this clonotype was seen a few times. The genes are TRBV9 and TRBJ2-3; 12 nucleotides agree with TRBD2. The CDR3 consists of 17 residues. V shed 3 bases and J 3 bases; nucleotides not matched to a gene: 8. Germline V gene sequence: CDR1 SGDLS, CDR2 YYNGEE. CDR3 residues: CASSAQPTSGGTDTQYF. For the CDR3, the DNA is TGTGCCAGCAGCGCCCAACCGACTAGCGGGGGTACAGATACGCAGTATTTT.

V and J are TRBV29-1 and TRBJ2-3, with D perhaps TRBD1 (5 bases). This CDR3 has 16 residues. Germline V gives CDR1 SQVTM, CDR2 ANQGSEA. The ends were cut back, 5 bases at V and 6 bases at J, with 24 bases in the middle. The CDR3 region has the DNA TGCAGCGTTCCACAGGACGGCCCCAAAGGGTTGGATACGCAGTATTTT. Protein product: CSVPQDGPKGLDTQYF.

The chain couples TRBV27 to TRBJ2-7; D might be TRBD1 (6 bases). This CDR3 is built from 13 residues. V was clipped by 6 bases and J by 5 bases, with 14 bases between them. Germline loops: CDR1 MNHEY, CDR2 SMNVEV (reference sequence). CDR3 sequence reads: CASSHTGRHEQYF. The DNA of the CDR3 is TGTGCCAGCAGCCATACAGGGCGCCACGAGCAGTACTTC.

This clonotype was recorded a few times. V usage is TRBV6-2 or TRBV6-3 and J usage is TRBJ1-5; D ambiguous. Trimming cost V 2 bases and J 4 bases, with 9 bases left between them. The CDR3 has 14 residues. Looked up from germline, CDR1 is MNHEY and CDR2 is SVGEGT. The CDR3 loop is CASSYPQLNQPQHF. The CDR3 DNA sequence: TGTGCCAGCAGTTACCCCCAGTTGAATCAGCCCCAGCATTTT.

The chain couples TRBV7-2 to TRBJ2-1; weak D call: TRBD1 (6 bases). CDR1 SGHTA and CDR2 FQGNSA come from the germline V gene. The V end lost 5 bases, the J end lost 6 bases, and 23 bases lay between the germline ends. The CDR3 has 17 residues. The DNA of the CDR3 is TGTGCCAGCAGCCCGAGTCCCGCAGGGGCGGTTGGCAATGAGCAGTTCTTC. Translated: CASSPSPAGAVGNEQFF.

Only a few counts were recorded for this clonotype. The chain couples TRBV20-1 to TRBJ2-7; TRBD2 might be the D (5 bases). Per germline, CDR1 DFQATT and CDR2 SNEGSKA (reference sequence). The CDR3 runs 12 residues. Trimming took 5 bases from V and 2 from J, leaving 10 bases between them. The CDR3 DNA follows: TGCAGTGCTGGGAGAGGAACCTACGAGCAGTACTTC. It is translated as CSAGRGTYEQYF.

This chain uses TRBV5-1 with TRBJ2-7; D call uncertain. The length of the CDR3 is 14 residues. The germline V gene has CDR1 SGHRS and CDR2 YFSETQ. V was clipped by 0 bases and J by 6 bases, with 13 bases between them. This chain's CDR3 is CASSLVSAAGEQYF. In DNA form, the CDR3 reads TGCGCCAGCAGCTTGGTATCCGCCGCCGGCGAGCAGTACTTC.